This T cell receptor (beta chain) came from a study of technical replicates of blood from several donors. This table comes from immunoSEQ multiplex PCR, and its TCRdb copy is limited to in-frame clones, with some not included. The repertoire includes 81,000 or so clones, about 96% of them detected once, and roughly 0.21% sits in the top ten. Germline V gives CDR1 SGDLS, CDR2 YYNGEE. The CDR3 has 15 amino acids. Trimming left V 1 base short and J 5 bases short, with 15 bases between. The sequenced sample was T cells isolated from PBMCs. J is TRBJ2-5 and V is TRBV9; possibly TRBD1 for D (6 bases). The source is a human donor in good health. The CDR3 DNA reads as TGTGCCAGCAGCGTAACCTCAGGGGCCGGGGAGACCCAGTACTTC. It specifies CASSVTSGAGETQYF.